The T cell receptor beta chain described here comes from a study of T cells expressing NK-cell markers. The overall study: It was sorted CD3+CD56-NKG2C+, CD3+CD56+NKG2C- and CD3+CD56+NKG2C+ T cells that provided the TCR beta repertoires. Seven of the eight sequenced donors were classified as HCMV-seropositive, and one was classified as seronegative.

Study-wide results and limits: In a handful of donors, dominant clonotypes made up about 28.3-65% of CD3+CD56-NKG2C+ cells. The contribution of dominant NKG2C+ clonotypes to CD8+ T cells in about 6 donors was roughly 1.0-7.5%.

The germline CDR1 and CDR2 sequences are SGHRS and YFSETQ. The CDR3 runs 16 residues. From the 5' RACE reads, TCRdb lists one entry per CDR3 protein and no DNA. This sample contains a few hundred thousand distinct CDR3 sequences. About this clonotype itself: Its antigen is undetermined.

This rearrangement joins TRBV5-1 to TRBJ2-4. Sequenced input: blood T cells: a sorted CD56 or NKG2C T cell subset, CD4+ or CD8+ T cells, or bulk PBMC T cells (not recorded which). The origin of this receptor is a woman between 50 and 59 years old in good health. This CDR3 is CASSSQGRLAKNIQYF.